The present T cell receptor (beta chain) was sequenced within a study of blood T cell repertoires in COVID-19. Study details: The origin of the acute and convalescent COVID-19 samples was the United States, Italy and Spain. T cells, B-cell-depleted T cells, or PBMCs supplied cDNA or gDNA.

In the original workflow: Cell counts per sample came from amplifying reference gene primers. Clones were read by immunoSEQ multiplex PCR, and TCRdb kept only the in-frame ones, dropping some. V and J calls and clone size are given by that table; D and trimming were obtained from the DNA. This table holds over 200,000 clones, over 80% found once. Followed over time, Seattle patients had been enrolled while infection was active. CDR3 length equals 13 residues. Germline V gives CDR1 SGHTA, CDR2 FQGTGA. The V segment lost 5 bases and the J segment 4 bases; nucleotides outside the gene matches: 5. The V call is TRBV7-3, the J call TRBJ2-7, with TRBD1 matching 7 bases. Material: peripheral blood. The sequence derives from a young man with COVID-19, enrolled during active disease. The CDR3 bases are TGTGCCAGCAGCCTCGGGGACAGTTACGAGCAGTACTTC. The encoded protein is CASSLGDSYEQYF.